Presented here are 13 T cell receptor beta chains from one specimen sequenced in a study of blood T cell repertoires in COVID-19. Using immunoSEQ multiplex PCR, the repertoire was profiled, and TCRdb retains in-frame clones only, with some absent. This sample carries under 95,000 clones, approximately 90% of them seen once, and the ten largest clones take 5.4%. Sequenced sample: peripheral blood. Receptors were obtained from a man in his fifties or sixties with acute or convalescent COVID-19.

V usage is TRBV27 and J usage is TRBJ2-7, with D perhaps matching TRBD1 (6 bases). The V gene's germline CDR1 is MNHEY and CDR2 SMNVEV (reference sequence). V was trimmed by 4 bases and J by 7 bases, leaving 11 bases between them. This CDR3 contains 12 residues. In DNA, the CDR3 is TGTGCCAGCAGTTCCCCTAGGGGGGAGCAGTACTTC. This sequence encodes CASSSPRGEQYF.

The chain employs TRBV29-1 and TRBJ1-1; D perhaps matches TRBD1 (6 bases). Per the germline V gene, CDR1 is SQVTM and CDR2 is ANQGSEA. This CDR3 has 13 residues. Trimming removed 4 bases at V and 5 bases at J, with 14 bases between. The CDR3 loop reads CSVVQGLITEAFF. CDR3 DNA sequence: TGCAGCGTTGTGCAGGGGTTGATTACTGAAGCTTTCTTT.

The chain uses TRBV3-1 (or the pseudogene TRBV3-2) and TRBJ1-6, with 7 positions matching TRBD1. The CDR3 runs to 19 residues. The germline V gene has CDR1 LGHDT and CDR2 YNNKEL (reference sequence). Trimming removed 1 base from V and 0 bases from J; junction bases left unmatched: 9. The CDR3 DNA reads as TGTGCCAGCAGCCAAGGACAGGGTCTTAAGAGCTCCTATAATTCACCCCTCCACTTT. Amino acid sequence: CASSQGQGLKSSYNSPLHF.

V usage is TRBV12-3 or TRBV12-4 and J usage is TRBJ2-7, with TRBD1 matching 7 bases. Trimming took 5 bases from V and 3 from J; bases not matched to a gene: 4. This CDR3 has 13 residues. CDR3 DNA: TGTGCCAGCAGTAGGGACAGTTTCTACGAGCAGTACTTC. Translating it yields CASSRDSFYEQYF.

The table lists this clone with a few counts. The V call is TRBV19, the J call TRBJ2-3, with a possible D match to TRBD1 (7 bases). The length of the CDR3 is 15 residues. The V and J ends lost 7 bases and 3 bases respectively, with 17 bases between them. CDR1 LNHDA and CDR2 SQIVND come from the germline V gene (reference sequence). In DNA form, the CDR3 reads TGTGCCAGTATAGGGATGGAGGGGGCTACAGATACGCAGTATTTT. It codes for CASIGMEGATDTQYF.

The rearrangement joins TRBV7-9 to TRBJ2-7, with TRBD1 matching 7 bases. Per the germline V gene, CDR1 is SEHNR and CDR2 is FQNEAQ (reference sequence). This CDR3 has 14 residues. V gave up 2 bases and J gave up 4 bases; unmatched junction bases: 5. The CDR3 spells CASSLRDREYEQYF. The CDR3 coding sequence is TGTGCCAGCAGCTTAAGAGACAGGGAATACGAGCAGTACTTC. Complete variable domain (other parts from reference TRBV7-9 and TRBJ2-7): DTGVSQNPRHKITKRGQNVTFRCDPISEHNRLYWYRQTLGQGPEFLTYFQNEAQLEKSRLLSDRFSAERPKGSFSTLEIQRTEQGDSAMYLCASSLRDREYEQYFGPGTRLTVT.

This clone was observed a handful of times. This chain connects TRBV18 to TRBJ1-6; D not resolved. From germline, CDR1 is KGHSH and CDR2 LQKENI. V lost 4 bases to trimming and J lost 4 bases, with 17 bases between them. The CDR3 runs 17 residues. DNA for the CDR3: TGTGCCAGCTCACAAGTACGGTCCAACCGTTATAATTCACCCCTCCACTTT. Its translation is CASSQVRSNRYNSPLHF.

In this sample, this clone turned up once. CDR3 residues: CASSQGFQRSEAFF. Written as DNA, the CDR3 is TGTGCCAGCAGCCAAGGTTTTCAGCGGAGTGAAGCTTTCTTT. The rearrangement joins TRBV4-2 to TRBJ1-1, with D hard to call. The CDR3 covers 14 residues. Trimming took 1 base from V and 7 from J, leaving 13 bases between them. Per the germline V gene, CDR1 is LGHNA and CDR2 is YNFKEQ.

V and J are TRBV5-4 and TRBJ1-6, with 7 bases that match TRBD1. Losses at the gene ends were 4 bases for V and 8 bases for J; bases not matched to a gene: 6. Germline V gene data show CDR1 as SGHNT and CDR2 as YYREEE (reference sequence). The CDR3 covers 14 residues. CDR3 loop: CASSRGTAHSPLHF. The DNA of the CDR3 is TGTGCCAGCAGCCGCGGGACAGCTCATTCACCCCTCCACTTT.

This chain uses TRBV10-1 with TRBJ1-5, with 7 nucleotides matching TRBD1. The germline V gene has CDR1 WNHNN and CDR2 SYGVQD (reference sequence). This CDR3 comprises 15 residues. Trimming removed 7 bases from V and 7 bases from J; junction bases left unmatched: 13. CDR3 loop: CASTMTDRAGQPQHF. The DNA for the CDR3 is TGCGCCAGCACTATGACAGACAGGGCGGGGCAGCCCCAGCATTTT.

This chain connects TRBV11-2 to TRBJ1-2, with 7 bases that match TRBD1. Germline values: CDR1 SGHAT, CDR2 FQNNGV. This CDR3 has 14 residues. The J segment lost 4 bases and the V segment lost 6 bases, leaving 8 bases of the junction unmatched. The CDR3 nucleotides read TGTGCCAGCAGTCCAGGGACAGAGCCCTATGGCTACACCTTC. It yields the protein CASSPGTEPYGYTF.

The V call is TRBV30, the J call TRBJ1-6; 9 nucleotides align to TRBD1. CDR1 and CDR2 (germline): GTSNPN, SVGIG (reference sequence). Trimming took 4 bases from V and 7 from J; bases not matched to a gene: 5. The CDR3 contains 14 residues. CDR3 in DNA: TGTGCCTGGACTCCGGGACAGGGCAATTCACCCCTCCACTTT. Protein product: CAWTPGQGNSPLHF.

The gene calls are TRBV27 and TRBJ1-1, with D uncertain. Germline CDR1 is MNHEY and CDR2 is SMNVEV (reference sequence). With 5 bases removed from V and 1 base from J, the gap between germline ends came to 14 bases. The CDR3 sequence is 15 residues long. The CDR3 region is CASSTPRSANTEAFF. DNA of the CDR3: TGTGCCAGCAGTACCCCTCGCAGTGCGAACACTGAAGCTTTCTTT.